A selection of T cell receptor beta chains follows, all from one sample in a study of cytomegalovirus exposure and HLA in healthy donors. The data were produced by immunoSEQ multiplex PCR, yet TCRdb's version contains in-frame clones alone and is incomplete. Of around 140,000 clones listed, roughly three quarters are singletons. Material for sequencing was PBMCs. The receptor source for this set is a woman aged 55-69 years in good health and CMV-seronegative. CDR3s include the opening cysteine and the closing phenylalanine or tryptophan. The D gene is left open where the match is weak. Not every row has a clone size; where given, it reads once, few, many or a size class.

clone size	D gene	J gene	V gene	CDR3 DNA	CDR3 protein
.	.	TRBJ1-3	TRBV10-3	TGTGCCATCAGTGACCCAGGGTTCACTGGAAACACCATATATTTT	CAISDPGFTGNTIYF
.	.	TRBJ1-2	TRBV5-4	TGTGCCAGCAGCTTGGTTGGCTCCAGCTACACCTTC	CASSLVGSSYTF
once	TRBD1	TRBJ2-7	TRBV5-1	TGCGCCAGCAGCTTAGGGACAGGAAGCTCCTACGAGCAGTACTTC	CASSLGTGSSYEQYF
.	.	TRBJ2-7	TRBV19	TGTGCCAGTAGTCCGCCAGGGATCCCTAGCTCCTACGAGCAGTACTTC	CASSPPGIPSSYEQYF
.	.	TRBJ2-7	TRBV18	TGTGCCAGCTCACAACAGGGAGGGGGAGAATACGAGCAGTACTTC	CASSQQGGGEYEQYF
.	.	TRBJ1-2	TRBV6-5	TGTGCCAGCAGTTACAGGGGAAGGTATGGCTACACCTTC	CASSYRGRYGYTF
.	TRBD1	TRBJ2-2	TRBV7-9	TGTGCCAGCAGCTTAGCGCTGGACAGGGGGCCCGGGGAGCTGTTTTTT	CASSLALDRGPGELFF
.	.	TRBJ1-5	TRBV19	TGTGCCAGTAGTATCGGAGGAAATCAGCCCCAGCATTTT	CASSIGGNQPQHF
.	TRBD2	TRBJ2-1	TRBV5-1	TGCGCCAGCAGCTTTGTAGCGGGAGTGGCCTACAATGAGCAGTTCTTC	CASSFVAGVAYNEQFF
once	TRBD1	TRBJ2-1	TRBV9	TGTGCCAGCAGCGCGGGACAGGGGTTCAATGAGCAGTTCTTC	CASSAGQGFNEQFF
few	.	TRBJ1-5	TRBV5-1	TGCGCCAGCAGCTTGACGCCAGGGAGCAATCAGCCCCAGCATTTT	CASSLTPGSNQPQHF
.	TRBD1	TRBJ1-1	TRBV29-1	TGCAGCGTCCACCCGACAGGGCAGAACACTGAAGCTTTCTTT	CSVHPTGQNTEAFF
.	.	TRBJ1-1	TRBV5-6	TGTGCCAGCAGCGCACGTCGAGGCCCTGAAGCTTTCTTT	CASSARRGPEAFF
.	.	TRBJ2-5	TRBV9	TGTGCCAGCAGCGTAGGGGTTAGCGGTGGGGAGACCCAGTACTTC	CASSVGVSGGETQYF
.	TRBD2	TRBJ2-7	TRBV6-5	TGTGCCAGCAGGGAGGGACTAGCGCCCGAGCAGTACTTC	CASREGLAPEQYF
.	.	TRBJ1-4	TRBV18	TGTGCCTGCCGGGCCGGGGGGAATGAAAAACTGTTTTTT	CACRAGGNEKLFF